The 5 T cell receptor beta chains reported below all come from one sample, sequenced in a study of early T cells in non-severe SARS-CoV-2 infection. Each CDR3 protein gets one entry after TCRdb re-called the 5' RACE reads with MiXCR. The profile shows roughly 26,000 distinct CDR3 sequences, 4.5% to 5.5% of them singletons. The material sequenced was whole blood. The receptors derive from an adult who was a healthcare worker with PCR-confirmed SARS-CoV-2 infection or an uninfected control (not recorded which).

This clonotype was counted a few times. This sequence joins TRBV28 and TRBJ1-4; 9 positions match TRBD1. Germline lookup yields CDR1 MDHEN and CDR2 SYDVKM. J gave up 8 bases and V 4 bases, and 8 bases lay outside the gene matches. CDR3 length equals 15 residues. In DNA, the CDR3 is TGTGCCAGCAGTTCTGACAGGGGGGGTCGCGAAAAACTGTTTTTT. Protein product: CASSSDRGGREKLFF.

By share of the sample, this clonotype is medium-sized (0.01 to 0.1%). The CDR3 here is CASSPLLEVANEQFF. The CDR3, as DNA: TGTGCCAGCAGCCCTCTATTGGAGGTAGCGAATGAGCAGTTCTTC. This chain joins TRBV7-2 and TRBJ2-1; possible D gene TRBD2, 5 bases. This CDR3 is built from 15 residues. V was clipped by 5 bases and J by 7 bases, with 18 bases between them. Germline assignment: CDR1 SGHTA and CDR2 FQGNSA.

This clonotype was counted many times. The rearrangement links TRBV7-9 to TRBJ2-2; 10 bases map to TRBD2. Unmatched junction bases numbered 9, after V lost 5 bases and J lost 6 bases. The CDR3 is made up of 16 amino acids. Germline V gives CDR1 SEHNR, CDR2 FQNEAQ (reference sequence). CDR3 DNA: TGTGCCAGCAGCCCCACCGGGACTAGCGTCGCCGGGGAGCTGTTTTTT. Translated, it gives CASSPTGTSVAGELFF.

This clonotype was seen many times. The chain couples TRBV7-2 to TRBJ2-7; D remains ambiguous. Between the trimmed V and J ends, which lost 5 bases and 6 bases, there was a span of 14 bases. The CDR3 spans 13 residues. CDR1 and CDR2 from the germline V gene are SGHTA and FQGNSA. The CDR3 protein is CASSPPGTSEQYF. The CDR3 DNA reads TGTGCCAGCAGCCCCCCGGGCACCAGCGAGCAGTACTTC.

This clonotype was counted only a few times. Relative to the germline gene, one junction end is altered; a read error may explain this. J is TRBJ1-1 and V is TRBV7-7, with D uncertain. This CDR3 has 13 amino acids. Germline-derived CDR1 and CDR2 are SSHAT and FNYEAQ (reference sequence). The CDR3 reads CASSFSENTEAFF. As DNA, the CDR3 is TGTGCTAGCAGCTTCTCGGAGAACACTGAAGCTTTCTTT.